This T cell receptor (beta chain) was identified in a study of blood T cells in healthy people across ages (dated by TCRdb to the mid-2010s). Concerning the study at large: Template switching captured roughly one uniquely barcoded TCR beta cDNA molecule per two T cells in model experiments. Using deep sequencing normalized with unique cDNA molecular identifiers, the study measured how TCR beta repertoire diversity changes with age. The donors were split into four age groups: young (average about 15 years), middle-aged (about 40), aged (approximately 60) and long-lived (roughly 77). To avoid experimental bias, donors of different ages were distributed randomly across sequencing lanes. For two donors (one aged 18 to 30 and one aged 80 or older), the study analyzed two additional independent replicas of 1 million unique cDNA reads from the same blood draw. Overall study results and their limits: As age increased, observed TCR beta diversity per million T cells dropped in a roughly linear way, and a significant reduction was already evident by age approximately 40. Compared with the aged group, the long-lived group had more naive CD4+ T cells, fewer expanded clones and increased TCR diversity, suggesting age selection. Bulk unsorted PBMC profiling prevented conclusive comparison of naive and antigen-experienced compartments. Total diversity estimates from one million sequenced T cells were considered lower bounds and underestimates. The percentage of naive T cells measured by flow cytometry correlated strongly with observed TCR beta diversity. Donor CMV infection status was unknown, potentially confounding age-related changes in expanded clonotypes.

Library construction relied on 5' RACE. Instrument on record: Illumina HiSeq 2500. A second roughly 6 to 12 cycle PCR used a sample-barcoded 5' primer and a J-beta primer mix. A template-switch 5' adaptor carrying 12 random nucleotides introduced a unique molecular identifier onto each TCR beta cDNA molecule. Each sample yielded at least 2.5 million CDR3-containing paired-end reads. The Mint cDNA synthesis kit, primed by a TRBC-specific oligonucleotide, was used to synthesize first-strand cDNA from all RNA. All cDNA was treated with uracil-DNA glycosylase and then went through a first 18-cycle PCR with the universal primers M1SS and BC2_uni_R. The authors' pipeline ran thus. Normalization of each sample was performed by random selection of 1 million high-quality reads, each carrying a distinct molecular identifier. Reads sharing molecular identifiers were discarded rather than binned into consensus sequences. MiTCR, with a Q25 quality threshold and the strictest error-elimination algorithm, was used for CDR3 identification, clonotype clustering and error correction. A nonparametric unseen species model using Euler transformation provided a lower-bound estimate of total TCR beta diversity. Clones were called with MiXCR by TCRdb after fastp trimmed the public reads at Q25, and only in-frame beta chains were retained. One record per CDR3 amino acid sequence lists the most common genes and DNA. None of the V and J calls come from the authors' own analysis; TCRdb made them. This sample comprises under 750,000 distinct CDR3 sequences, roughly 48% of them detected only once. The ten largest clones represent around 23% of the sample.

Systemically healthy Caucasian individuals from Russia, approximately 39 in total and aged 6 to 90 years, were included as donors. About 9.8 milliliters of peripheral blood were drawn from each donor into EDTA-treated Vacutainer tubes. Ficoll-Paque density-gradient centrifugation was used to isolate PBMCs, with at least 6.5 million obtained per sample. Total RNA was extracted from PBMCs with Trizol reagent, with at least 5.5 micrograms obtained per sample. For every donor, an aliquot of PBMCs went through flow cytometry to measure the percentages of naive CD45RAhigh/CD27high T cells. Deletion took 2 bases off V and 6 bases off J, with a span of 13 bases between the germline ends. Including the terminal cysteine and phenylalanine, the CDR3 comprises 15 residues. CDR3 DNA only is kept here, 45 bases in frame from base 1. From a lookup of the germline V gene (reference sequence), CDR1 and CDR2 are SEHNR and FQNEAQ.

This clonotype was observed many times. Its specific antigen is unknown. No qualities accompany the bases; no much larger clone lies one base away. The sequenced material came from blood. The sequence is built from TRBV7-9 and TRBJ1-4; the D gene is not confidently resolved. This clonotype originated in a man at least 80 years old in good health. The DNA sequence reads TGTGCCAGCAGCTTACGACGGGATAGTCATGAAAAACTGTTTTTT. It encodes CASSLRRDSHEKLFF.